A single sample gave rise to the 9 T cell receptor beta chains below, sequenced in a study of blood T cell repertoires in COVID-19. Sequencing used immunoSEQ multiplex PCR; TCRdb keeps in-frame clones, though not all of them. The sample shows some 100,000 clones, around four fifths of them seen only once. The sequenced sample consisted of peripheral blood. These receptors originate from a woman aged 70-85 years with acute or convalescent COVID-19.

As concerns this clone: Different DNA sequences within this sample yield the same CDR3. V is TRBV3-1 (or the pseudogene TRBV3-2) and J is TRBJ1-3; D perhaps matches TRBD1 (5 bases). This CDR3 region has 16 residues. CDR1 is LGHDT, CDR2 YNNKEL, per germline (reference sequence). The V end was cut by 5 bases, the J end by 0 bases, with 14 bases between. The CDR3 DNA sequence: TGTGCCAGCAGCTTGGGCAGGACAAACTCTGGAAACACCATATATTTT. Protein sequence: CASSLGRTNSGNTIYF.

The rearrangement joins TRBV7-3 to TRBJ2-1; 10 bases align to TRBD2. V lost 3 bases to trimming and J lost 3 bases; unmatched junction nucleotides: 8. The germline V gene encodes CDR1 SGHTA and CDR2 FQGTGA. This CDR3 has 17 residues. CDR3 nucleotides: TGTGCCAGCAGCTTCCCCAGCGGGGGGGCTGACTACAATGAGCAGTTCTTC. Translated: CASSFPSGGADYNEQFF.

The chain combines TRBV5-1 with TRBJ2-5, with a possible D match to TRBD2 (6 bases). The CDR3 is 14 residues long. Trimming left V 4 bases short and J 1 base short, with 11 bases between. Germline CDR1 reads SGHRS; CDR2 reads YFSETQ. The CDR3: CASSQTSFQETQYF. DNA for the CDR3: TGCGCCAGCAGCCAAACTAGCTTCCAAGAGACCCAGTACTTC. The complete variable domain, with remaining parts taken from reference TRBV5-1 and TRBJ2-5, reads KAGVTQTPRYLIKTRGQQVTLSCSPISGHRSVSWYQQTPGQGLQFLFEYFSETQRNKGNFPGRFSGRQFSNSRSEMNVSTLELGDSALYLCASSQTSFQETQYFGPGTRLLVL.

V is TRBV19 and J is TRBJ2-6, with 10 positions matching TRBD1. The junction had 11 bases not matched to a gene; V was cut back by 3 bases and J by 0 bases. This CDR3 spans 20 amino acids. Germline CDR1 is LNHDA and CDR2 is SQIVND (reference sequence). CDR3 sequence: CASSIKPGQGRSSGANVLTF. The CDR3 DNA reads as TGTGCCAGTAGTATCAAGCCGGGACAGGGGAGATCCTCTGGGGCCAACGTCCTGACTTTC.

The J gene is TRBJ2-2, the V gene TRBV6-5, with D tentatively TRBD1 (6 bases). V lost 8 bases and J 4 bases, leaving 11 bases between the germline ends. There are 13 residues in the CDR3. Germline CDR1 MNHEY, CDR2 SVGAGI. The DNA of the CDR3 is TGTGCCAGCGACAGGCAGGCCACCGGGGAGCTGTTTTTT. Protein sequence: CASDRQATGELFF.

The chain is built from TRBV4-1 and TRBJ2-1, with TRBD1 as a possible D gene (6 bases). Trimming pared 1 base from V and 4 bases from J, leaving 11 bases between. Germline values: CDR1 MGHRA, CDR2 YSYEKL. CDR3 length equals 15 residues. The CDR3 is CASSQGTDLYNEQFF. In DNA, the CDR3 is TGCGCCAGCAGCCAAGGGACAGACCTATACAATGAGCAGTTCTTC.

This clone was picked up one time. The chain is built from TRBV14 and TRBJ1-2, with 9 bases fitting TRBD1. Germline V gene lookup returns CDR1 SGHDN and CDR2 FVKESK. There are 14 residues in the CDR3. V was pared by 4 bases and J by 8 bases, with 8 bases of the junction left unmatched. As DNA, the CDR3 is TGTGCCAGCAGCCCTGCGGGACAGGGAAGAGGCTACACCTTC. Residues: CASSPAGQGRGYTF.

J is TRBJ1-1 and V is TRBV30; 11 bases are a match to TRBD1. From germline, CDR1 is GTSNPN and CDR2 SVGIG (reference sequence). The CDR3 has 15 amino acids. Trimming at V came to 1 base and at J to 1 base, leaving 2 bases not matched to a gene. The CDR3 reads CAWSGDRGTNTEAFF. The CDR3, as DNA: TGTGCCTGGAGTGGGGACAGGGGGACGAACACTGAAGCTTTCTTT.

In DNA form, the CDR3 reads TGTGCCAGCAGTGAACTCCGACAGGGCCACTCCAATGAGCAGTTCTTC. This gives the protein CASSELRQGHSNEQFF. The V gene is TRBV2, the J gene TRBJ2-1; 7 bases match TRBD1. The CDR3 sequence is 16 residues long. V shed 2 bases, J shed 6 bases, and the junction held 10 bases outside the gene matches. Germline loops: CDR1 SNHLY, CDR2 FYNNEI. The full variable domain, its missing parts supplied by reference TRBV2 and TRBJ2-1, is EPEVTQTPSHQVTQMGQEVILRCVPISNHLYFYWYRQILGQKVEFLVSFYNNEISEKSEIFDDQFSVERPDGSNFTLKIRSTKLEDSAMYFCASSELRQGHSNEQFFGPGTRLTVL.